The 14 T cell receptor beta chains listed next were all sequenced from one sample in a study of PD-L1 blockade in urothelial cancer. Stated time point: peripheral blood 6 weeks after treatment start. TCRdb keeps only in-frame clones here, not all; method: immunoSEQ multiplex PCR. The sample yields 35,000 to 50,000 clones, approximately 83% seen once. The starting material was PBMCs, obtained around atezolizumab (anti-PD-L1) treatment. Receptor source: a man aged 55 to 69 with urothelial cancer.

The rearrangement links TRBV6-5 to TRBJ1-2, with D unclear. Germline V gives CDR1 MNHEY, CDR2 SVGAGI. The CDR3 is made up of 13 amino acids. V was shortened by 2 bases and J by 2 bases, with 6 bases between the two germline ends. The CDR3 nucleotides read TGTGCCAGCAGTTACCGGGTGAACTATGGCTACACCTTC. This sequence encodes CASSYRVNYGYTF.

The CDR3 DNA reads TGCGCCAGCAGCCAAGAATTTGGGACGGTGAGGGGGTATGGCTACACCTTC. It yields the protein CASSQEFGTVRGYGYTF. The rearrangement links TRBV4-1 to TRBJ1-2, with D possibly matching TRBD1 (6 bases). The germline CDR1 and CDR2 sequences are MGHRA and YSYEKL. This CDR3 comprises 17 residues. V was shortened by 0 bases and J by 5 bases, with 19 bases between the two germline ends.

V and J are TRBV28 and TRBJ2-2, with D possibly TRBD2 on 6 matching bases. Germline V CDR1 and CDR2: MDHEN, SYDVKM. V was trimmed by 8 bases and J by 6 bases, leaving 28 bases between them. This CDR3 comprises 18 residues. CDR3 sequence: CASGLLETGVDYAGELFF. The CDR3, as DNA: TGTGCCAGCGGACTACTCGAAACCGGGGTAGATTATGCCGGGGAGCTGTTTTTT.

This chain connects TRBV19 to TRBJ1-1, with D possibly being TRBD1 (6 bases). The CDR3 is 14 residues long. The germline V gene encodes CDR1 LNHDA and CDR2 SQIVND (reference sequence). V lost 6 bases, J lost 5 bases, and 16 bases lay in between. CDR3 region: CASRSRGGETEAFF. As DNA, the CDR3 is TGTGCCAGTAGGTCCCGAGGGGGGGAGACTGAAGCTTTCTTT. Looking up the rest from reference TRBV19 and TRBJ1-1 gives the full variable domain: DGGITQSPKYLFRKEGQNVTLSCEQNLNHDAMYWYRQDPGQGLRLIYYSQIVNDFQKGDIAEGYSVSREKKESFPLTVTSAQKNPTAFYLCASRSRGGETEAFFGQGTRLTVV.

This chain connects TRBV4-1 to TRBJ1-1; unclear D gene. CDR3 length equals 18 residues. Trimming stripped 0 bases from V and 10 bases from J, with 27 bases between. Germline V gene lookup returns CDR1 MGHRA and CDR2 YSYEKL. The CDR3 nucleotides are TGCGCCAGCAGCCAAGACCCGTCACGGACCCACGCGGGCCGGGCAGCTTTCTTT. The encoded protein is CASSQDPSRTHAGRAAFF.

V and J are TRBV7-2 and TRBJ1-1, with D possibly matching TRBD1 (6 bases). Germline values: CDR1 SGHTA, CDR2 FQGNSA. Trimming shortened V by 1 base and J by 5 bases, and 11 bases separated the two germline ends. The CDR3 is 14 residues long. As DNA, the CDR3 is TGTGCCAGCAGCTTAGAGGGGGGGTTAACTGAAGCTTTCTTT. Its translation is CASSLEGGLTEAFF.

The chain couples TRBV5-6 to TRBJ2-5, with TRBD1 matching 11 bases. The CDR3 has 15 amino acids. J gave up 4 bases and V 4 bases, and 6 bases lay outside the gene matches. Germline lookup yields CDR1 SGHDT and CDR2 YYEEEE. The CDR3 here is CASSPGQGAPETQYF. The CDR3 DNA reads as TGTGCCAGCAGCCCCGGACAGGGGGCTCCAGAGACCCAGTACTTC.

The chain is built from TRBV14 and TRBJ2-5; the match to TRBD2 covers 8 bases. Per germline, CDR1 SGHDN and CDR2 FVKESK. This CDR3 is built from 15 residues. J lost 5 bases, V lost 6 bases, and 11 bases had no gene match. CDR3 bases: TGTGCCAGCAGGCCCTCCCGGGGGGGCGATGAGACCCAGTACTTC. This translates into CASRPSRGGDETQYF.

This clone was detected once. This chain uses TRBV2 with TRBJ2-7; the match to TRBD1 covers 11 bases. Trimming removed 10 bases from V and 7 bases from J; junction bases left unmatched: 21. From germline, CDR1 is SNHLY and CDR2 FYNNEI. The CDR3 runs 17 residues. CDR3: CATLTPQPGQGVGEQYF. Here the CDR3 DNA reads TGTGCCACCCTAACGCCACAACCGGGACAGGGGGTGGGAGAGCAGTACTTC.

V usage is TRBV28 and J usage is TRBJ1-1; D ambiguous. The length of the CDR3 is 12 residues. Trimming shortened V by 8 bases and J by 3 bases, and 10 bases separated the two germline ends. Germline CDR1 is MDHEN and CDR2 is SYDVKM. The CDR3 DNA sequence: TGTGCCAGCGGCGGTACCTACACTGAAGCTTTCTTT. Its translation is CASGGTYTEAFF.

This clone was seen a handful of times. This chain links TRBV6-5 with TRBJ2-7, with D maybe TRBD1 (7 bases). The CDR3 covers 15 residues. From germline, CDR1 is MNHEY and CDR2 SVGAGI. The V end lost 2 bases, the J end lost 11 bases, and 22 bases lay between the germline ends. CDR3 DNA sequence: TGTGCCAGCAGTTACCCGAGACAGGGTTTAAGGGGGGAGTACTTC. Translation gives CASSYPRQGLRGEYF.

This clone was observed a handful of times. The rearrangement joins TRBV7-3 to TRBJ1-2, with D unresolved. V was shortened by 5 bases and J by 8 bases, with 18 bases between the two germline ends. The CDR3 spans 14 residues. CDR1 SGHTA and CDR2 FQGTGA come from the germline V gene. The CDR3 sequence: CASSPGLGSGGYTF. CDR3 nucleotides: TGTGCCAGCAGCCCGGGCCTGGGCAGCGGGGGCTACACCTTC.

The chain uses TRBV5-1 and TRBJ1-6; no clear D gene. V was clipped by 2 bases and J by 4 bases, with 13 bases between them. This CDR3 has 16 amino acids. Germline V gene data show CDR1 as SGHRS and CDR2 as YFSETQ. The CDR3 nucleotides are TGCGCCAGCAGCTTATTGGGAGCAGATTATAATTCACCCCTCCACTTT. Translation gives CASSLLGADYNSPLHF.

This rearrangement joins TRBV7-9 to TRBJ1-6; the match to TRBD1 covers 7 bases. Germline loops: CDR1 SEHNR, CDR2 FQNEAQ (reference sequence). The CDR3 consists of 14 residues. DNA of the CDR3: TGTGCTCTACACCGTGGACAGGCTGGATCACCCCTCCACTTT. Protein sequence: CALHRGQAGSPLHF.